Each of the 15 T cell receptor beta chains below was sequenced from the same sample in a study of T cell changes during pregnancy in multiple sclerosis. Only in-frame clones appear in the TCRdb table, and some are missing; sequencing was by immunoSEQ multiplex PCR. The repertoire holds 25,000 to 35,000 clones, 89% seen once, with 10% to 13% in the top ten. Sequenced here: CD8+ T cells from peripheral blood mononuclear cells, sampled in the second trimester of pregnancy. These receptors all come from a female donor with multiple sclerosis, enrolled in a pregnancy study.

This sequence joins TRBV27 and TRBJ2-1, with D perhaps TRBD1 (6 bases). V was cut by 4 bases and J by 4 bases, with 11 bases left in between. Germline loops: CDR1 MNHEY, CDR2 SMNVEV (reference sequence). The CDR3 covers 14 residues. CDR3 protein: CASSWDNPYNEQFF. The CDR3 bases are TGTGCCAGCAGTTGGGACAACCCTTACAATGAGCAGTTCTTC.

The chain recombines TRBV29-1 with TRBJ1-3, with D unclear. The length of the CDR3 is 13 residues. With 5 bases removed from V and 2 bases from J, the gap between germline ends came to 10 bases. From germline, CDR1 is SQVTM and CDR2 ANQGSEA. The DNA of the CDR3 is TGCAGCGTTCTATCGAGGCCTGGAAACACCATATATTTT. It encodes CSVLSRPGNTIYF.

The genes are TRBV7-9 and TRBJ1-1; maybe TRBD1 (6 bases). The CDR3 contains 16 residues. V was trimmed by 1 base and J by 1 base, leaving 13 bases between them. CDR1 SEHNR and CDR2 FQNEAQ come from the germline V gene (reference sequence). The CDR3 DNA follows: TGTGCCAGCAGCTTAGGTGTAGGGACAAGGAACACTGAAGCTTTCTTT. This encodes CASSLGVGTRNTEAFF.

This clone was observed once. The chain joins TRBV7-8 to TRBJ2-1, with TRBD2 matching 7 bases. CDR1 and CDR2 from the germline V gene are SGHVS and FQNEAQ. Unmatched junction bases numbered 7, after V lost 2 bases and J lost 0 bases. The CDR3 covers 17 residues. CDR3 amino acids: CASSLSGGRGSYNEQFF. The CDR3 DNA follows: TGTGCCAGCAGCTTATCTGGCGGGAGAGGCTCCTACAATGAGCAGTTCTTC. Supplemented by reference TRBV7-8 and TRBJ2-1, the full variable domain reads GAGVSQSPRYKVAKRGQDVALRCDPISGHVSLFWYQQALGQGPEFLTYFQNEAQLDKSGLPSDRFFAERPEGSVSTLKIQRTQQEDSAVYLCASSLSGGRGSYNEQFFGPGTRLTVL.

The gene calls are TRBV28 and TRBJ1-4, with D tentatively TRBD1 (6 bases). Trimming pared 6 bases from V and 6 bases from J, leaving 20 bases between. The CDR3 has 16 amino acids. Germline loops: CDR1 MDHEN, CDR2 SYDVKM. The chain's CDR3 is CASSRRGWDIHEKLFF. The CDR3 region has the DNA TGTGCCAGCAGCAGAAGGGGGTGGGACATCCATGAAAAACTGTTTTTT.

The chain combines TRBV23-1 with TRBJ2-7; D not resolved. TRBV23-1 carries the ORF label, with uncertain function. The CDR3 covers 11 residues. Deletions cut 9 bases from V and 6 bases from J, with 12 bases between. The CDR3 DNA sequence: TGCGCCAGTAGATTGACATCCGAGCAGTACTTC. Its translation is CASRLTSEQYF.

This clone has just one count. The chain has TRBV27 and TRBJ1-1; D is possibly TRBD1 (5 bases). The germline gives CDR1 MNHEY, CDR2 SMNVEV (reference sequence). This CDR3 has 14 residues. V gave up 6 bases and J gave up 3 bases, with 14 bases separating them. The DNA for the CDR3 is TGTGCCAGCAGACTATGGGGGGAGTACACTGAAGCTTTCTTT. Translated: CASRLWGEYTEAFF.

This rearrangement joins TRBV29-1 to TRBJ1-3, with D perhaps matching TRBD1 (6 bases). The CDR3 length is 13 residues. Germline assignment: CDR1 SQVTM and CDR2 ANQGSEA. Trimming took 5 bases from V and 3 from J, leaving 11 bases between them. CDR3 region: CSVLQGSGNTIYF. The DNA for the CDR3 is TGCAGCGTTCTACAGGGAAGTGGAAACACCATATATTTT.

The CDR3 loop reads CAWTHGGLADTQYF. The CDR3 DNA reads as TGTGCCTGGACCCACGGGGGGCTGGCGGATACGCAGTATTTT. The rearrangement joins TRBV30 to TRBJ2-3; maybe TRBD2 (7 bases). CDR1 and CDR2 (germline): GTSNPN, SVGIG (reference sequence). Trimming pared 4 bases from V and 6 bases from J, leaving 17 bases between. The CDR3 extends over 14 amino acids.

The V call is TRBV9, the J call TRBJ2-7; a weak D match, TRBD2 (6 bases). The germline V and J ends were trimmed by 3 bases and 3 bases, with 10 bases remaining between them. Germline values: CDR1 SGDLS, CDR2 YYNGEE. CDR3 size: 13 residues. This CDR3 reads CASSAGTVYEQYF. In DNA, the CDR3 is TGTGCCAGCAGCGCCGGGACTGTCTACGAGCAGTACTTC.

Only one count was recorded for this clone. This rearrangement joins TRBV6-5 to TRBJ1-2, with D perhaps matching TRBD1 (6 bases). Germline V gene lookup returns CDR1 MNHEY and CDR2 SVGAGI. Trimming cost V 4 bases and J 9 bases, with 18 bases left between them. The CDR3 covers 14 residues. The CDR3 DNA is TGTGCCAGCAGTTTCACCACAGGGTTTGTAAGCTACACCTTC. Translation gives CASSFTTGFVSYTF.

This chain connects TRBV27 to TRBJ2-7; unclear D gene. The CDR3 is made up of 13 amino acids. From germline, CDR1 is MNHEY and CDR2 SMNVEV (reference sequence). Trimming removed 0 bases from V and 0 bases from J, with 3 bases in between. CDR3 nucleotide sequence: TGTGCCAGCAGTTTATCAGCCTCCTACGAGCAGTACTTC. This codes for CASSLSASYEQYF.

The rearrangement joins TRBV14 to TRBJ1-1; 10 bases are a match to TRBD1. There are 16 residues in the CDR3. After removal of 2 bases from V and 3 bases from J, the junction contained 6 bases not matched to a gene. Germline V lookup: CDR1 SGHDN, CDR2 FVKESK. In nucleotides, the CDR3 is TGTGCCAGCAGCCAACCGTCCGGGACAGGGGACACTGAAGCTTTCTTT. Its translation: CASSQPSGTGDTEAFF.

The chain uses TRBV2 and TRBJ2-1, with 9 bases matching TRBD2. V was clipped by 2 bases and J by 4 bases; unmatched bases: 9. The CDR3 totals 17 residues. Per germline, CDR1 SNHLY and CDR2 FYNNEI. In nucleotides, the CDR3 is TGTGCCAGCAGTGAACCAGGGAGTAGCGGGAGATACAATGAGCAGTTCTTC. It specifies CASSEPGSSGRYNEQFF.

This CDR3 reads CASTTARDRYNEQFF. The CDR3 DNA sequence: TGTGCCAGCACTACAGCCCGGGACAGGTACAATGAGCAGTTCTTC. The rearrangement joins TRBV6-1 to TRBJ2-1, with 8 bases lining up with TRBD1. Germline loops: CDR1 MNHNS, CDR2 SASEGT. The CDR3 is 15 residues long. The V gene end was trimmed by 7 bases and the J gene end by 4 bases; junction bases not matched to a gene: 9.